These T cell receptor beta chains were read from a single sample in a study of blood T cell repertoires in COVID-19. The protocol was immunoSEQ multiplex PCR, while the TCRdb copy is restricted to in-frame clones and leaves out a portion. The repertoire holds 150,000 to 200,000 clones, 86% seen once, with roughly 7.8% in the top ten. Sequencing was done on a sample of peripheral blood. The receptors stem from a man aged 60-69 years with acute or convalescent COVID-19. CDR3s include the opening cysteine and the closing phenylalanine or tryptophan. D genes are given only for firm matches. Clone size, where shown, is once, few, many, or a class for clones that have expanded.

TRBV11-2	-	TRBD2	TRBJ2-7	CASSLDWGGEQYF	TGTGCCAGCAGCTTAGATTGGGGGGGTGAGCAGTACTTC
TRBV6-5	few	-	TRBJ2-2	CASKFRLNGELFF	TGTGCCAGCAAATTCCGTCTAAACGGGGAGCTGTTTTTT
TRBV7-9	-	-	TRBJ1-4	CASSFGWSEKLFF	TGTGCCAGCAGCTTCGGCTGGAGTGAAAAACTGTTTTTT
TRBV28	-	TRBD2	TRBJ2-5	CASRTSAQETQYF	TGTGCCAGCCGGACTAGCGCACAAGAGACCCAGTACTTC
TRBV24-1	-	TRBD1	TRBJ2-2	CATSDLRTGATGELFF	TGTGCCACCAGTGATTTGCGGACAGGGGCCACCGGGGAGCTGTTTTTT
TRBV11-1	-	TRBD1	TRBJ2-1	CASSLARLQGYEQFF	TGTGCCAGCAGCTTAGCGCGTCTACAGGGGTATGAGCAGTTCTTC
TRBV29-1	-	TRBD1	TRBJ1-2	CSVLGQVYGYTF	TGCAGCGTTCTAGGACAGGTCTATGGCTACACCTTC
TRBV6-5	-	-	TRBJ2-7	CASSKNSGGRFEQYF	TGTGCCAGCAGTAAAAATAGCGGAGGGAGGTTCGAGCAGTACTTC
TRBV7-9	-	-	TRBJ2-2	CASSLGSRGRGVNTGELFF	TGTGCCAGCAGCTTAGGATCGAGGGGCAGGGGGGTGAACACCGGGGAGCTGTTTTTT
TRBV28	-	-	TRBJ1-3	CASAWGHGNTIYF	TGTGCCAGCGCCTGGGGGCATGGAAACACCATATATTTT
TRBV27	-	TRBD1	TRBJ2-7	CASSTGTGAYEQYF	TGTGCCAGCAGCACCGGGACAGGCGCGTACGAGCAGTACTTC
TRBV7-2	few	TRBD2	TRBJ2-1	CASSIAGTSLGGEQFF	TGTGCCAGCAGCATCGCCGGGACTAGCCTGGGGGGTGAGCAGTTCTTC
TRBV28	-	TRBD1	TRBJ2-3	CASSPWTGGVTDTQYF	TGTGCCAGCAGTCCCTGGACAGGGGGTGTGACAGATACGCAGTATTTT
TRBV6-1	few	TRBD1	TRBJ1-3	CASSAAHRGSGNTIYF	TGTGCCAGCAGTGCTGCCCACAGGGGATCTGGAAACACCATATATTTT
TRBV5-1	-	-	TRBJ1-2	CASSPDTTPNYGYTF	TGCGCCAGCAGCCCGGACACTACCCCTAACTATGGCTACACCTTC
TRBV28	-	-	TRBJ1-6	CASSGRRPGSYNSPLHF	TGTGCCAGCAGTGGGAGACGGCCTGGGTCCTATAATTCACCCCTCCACTTT
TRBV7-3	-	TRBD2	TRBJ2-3	CASSRTSGRTDTQYF	TGTGCCAGCAGCCGGACTAGCGGGAGAACAGATACGCAGTATTTT
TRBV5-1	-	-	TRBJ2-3	CASRSGDRGDTQYF	TGCGCCAGCAGGAGTGGGGATCGGGGAGATACGCAGTATTTT
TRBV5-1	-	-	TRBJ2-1	CASSSGNRDEQFF	TGCGCCAGCAGCTCCGGGAACCGGGATGAGCAGTTCTTC
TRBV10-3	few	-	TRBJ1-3	CATSSSGNTIYF	TGTGCCACCTCCTCCTCCGGAAACACCATATATTTT
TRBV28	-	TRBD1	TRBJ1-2	CASSSSGGLANYGYTF	TGTGCCAGCAGTTCCTCAGGGGGCTTAGCTAACTATGGCTACACCTTC
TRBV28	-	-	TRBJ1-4	CASSHGGGGEKLFF	TGTGCCAGCAGTCACGGGGGAGGAGGAGAAAAACTGTTTTTT
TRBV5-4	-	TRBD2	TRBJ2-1	CASSLVAGWSSGNNEQFF	TGTGCCAGCAGCTTAGTGGCGGGGTGGTCTAGCGGTAACAATGAGCAGTTCTTC
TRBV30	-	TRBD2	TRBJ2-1	CAWSMKGLAGLPEQFF	TGTGCCTGGAGTATGAAGGGACTAGCGGGACTACCTGAGCAGTTCTTC
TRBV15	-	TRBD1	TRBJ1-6	CATSRDPTGDNSPLHF	TGTGCCACCAGCAGAGATCCGACAGGGGATAATTCACCCCTCCACTTT
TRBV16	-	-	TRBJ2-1	CASSQSLGGQKEQFF	TGTGCCAGCAGCCAATCGTTGGGGGGGCAAAAGGAGCAGTTCTTC
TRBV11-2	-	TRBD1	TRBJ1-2	CASSPRTGGGGYTF	TGTGCCAGCAGCCCGAGGACAGGGGGAGGGGGCTACACCTTC
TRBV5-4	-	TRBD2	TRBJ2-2	CASSSGTSGIPGELFF	TGTGCCAGCAGCTCCGGGACTAGCGGGATTCCTGGGGAGCTGTTTTTT
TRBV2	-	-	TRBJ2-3	CASSGGTAIVGVTNTQYF	TGTGCCAGCAGTGGAGGGACTGCTATCGTCGGCGTCACAAATACGCAGTATTTT